The clone carrying this T cell receptor beta chain was found a few times. The CDR3 covers 18 residues. Germline V lookup: CDR1 MNHEY, CDR2 SVGEGT. The V segment lost 0 bases and the J segment 1 base; nucleotides outside the gene matches: 9. This entry comes from a study of regulatory T cells in long-lasting Graves disease. As for the study in general: Graves' cases, newly diagnosed, had used antithyroid drugs under 3 months.

Sample time point: newly diagnosed GD, antithyroid drugs for less than 3 months. There was RNA extracted from PBMCs, and the TCR library was made from it. In building TCR beta libraries, iRepertoire HTBI primers were used together with Arm-PCR of CDR3 regions. MiXCR was run by TCRdb on the multiplex PCR reads, yielding one entry per CDR3 protein. The table lists hundreds of thousands of distinct CDR3 sequences, around 15% of them singletons. These same data were also listed under a study on T cells in Graves' hyperthyroidism and ophthalmopathy. That work contributes: Using the HTBI primer set, a first-round RT-PCR was run on the TCR CDR3.

The sample here was peripheral blood mononuclear cells (PBMCs), taken at new diagnosis, from a patient treated with antithyroid drugs. This sequence was found in a man younger than 35 with Graves disease. This chain connects TRBV6-2 or TRBV6-3 to TRBJ2-7; 10 bases map to TRBD2. The CDR3 nucleotides read TGTGCCAGCAGTTACTCTCTCGGGCTAGCGGGAGTGTCCTACGAGCAGTACTTC. It specifies CASSYSLGLAGVSYEQYF.